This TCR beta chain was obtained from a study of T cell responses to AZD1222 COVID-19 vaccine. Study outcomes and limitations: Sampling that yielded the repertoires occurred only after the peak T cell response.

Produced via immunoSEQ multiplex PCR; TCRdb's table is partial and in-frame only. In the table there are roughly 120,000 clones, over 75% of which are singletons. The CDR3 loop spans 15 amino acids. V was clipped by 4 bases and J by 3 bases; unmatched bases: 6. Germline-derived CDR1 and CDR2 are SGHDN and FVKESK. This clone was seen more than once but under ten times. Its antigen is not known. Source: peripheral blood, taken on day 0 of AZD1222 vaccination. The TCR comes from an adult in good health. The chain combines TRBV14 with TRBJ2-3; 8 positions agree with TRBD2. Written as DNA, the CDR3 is TGTGCCAGCAGCCGGGCGGGACTAGGGACAGATACGCAGTATTTT. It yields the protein CASSRAGLGTDTQYF.